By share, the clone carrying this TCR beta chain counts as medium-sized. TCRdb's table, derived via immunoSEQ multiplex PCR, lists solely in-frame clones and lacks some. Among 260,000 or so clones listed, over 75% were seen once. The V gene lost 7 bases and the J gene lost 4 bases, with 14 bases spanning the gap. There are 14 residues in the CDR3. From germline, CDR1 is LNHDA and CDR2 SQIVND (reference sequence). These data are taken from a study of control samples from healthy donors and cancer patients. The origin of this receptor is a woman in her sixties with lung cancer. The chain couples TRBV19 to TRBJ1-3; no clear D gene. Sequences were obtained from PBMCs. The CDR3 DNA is TGTGCCAGTATCAAAACAGTTGGAGGAAACACCATATATTTT. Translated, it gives CASIKTVGGNTIYF.